This TCR beta chain was identified in a study of blood T cell repertoires in COVID-19. Study information: Samples representing acute and convalescent COVID-19 were sourced from the United States, Italy and Spain. T cells, B-cell-depleted T cells, or PBMCs supplied cDNA or gDNA.

Original methodology: How many nucleated cells were present was estimated from reference gene primer amplification. Using immunoSEQ multiplex PCR, the repertoire was profiled, and TCRdb retains in-frame clones only, with some absent. The V and J calls and clone size come from that table; D and trimming were worked out from the DNA. This table has 90,000 to 100,000 clones, 65% to 85% appearing once. Trimming took off 4 bases at V and 0 bases at J, with 9 bases between the two ends. The CDR3 runs 15 residues. CDR1 and CDR2 from the germline V gene are LGHDT and YNNKEL (reference sequence). The sample taken for sequencing was peripheral blood. The gene calls are TRBV3-1 (or the pseudogene TRBV3-2) and TRBJ1-4; a weak D match, TRBD1 (5 bases). This TCR was recovered from a man between 60 and 70 years old with acute or convalescent COVID-19. CDR3 residues: CASSLAGTTNEKLFF. In DNA form, the CDR3 reads TGTGCCAGCAGCCTCGCAGGGACAACTAATGAAAAACTGTTTTTT.